This TCR beta chain was identified in a study of T-cell memory formation after mild COVID-19. Study observations and caveats: Contracting CD8+ clones were enriched in EMRA, CD4+ mainly in CM and EM.

TCRdb re-derived calls from the 5' RACE reads in MiXCR, one entry per CDR3 protein. The profile shows about half a million distinct CDR3 sequences, about 20% of them singletons. Comments on this clonotype: As yet, its antigen is unknown.

Germline-derived CDR1 and CDR2 are SEHNR and FQNEAQ (reference sequence). The CDR3 is 15 amino acids. With V trimmed by 4 bases and J by 3 bases, 6 bases remained unmatched. This receptor was taken from an adult woman who had mild COVID-19 (a few samples of this study predate the infection). Cell type and time point are not known. The chain is built from TRBV7-9 and TRBJ1-5, with 7 bases fitting TRBD1. Source material: PBMCs or a T cell subset sorted from them (not recorded which). CDR3 sequence reads: CASSSDREANQPQHF. CDR3 in DNA: TGTGCCAGCAGCTCTGACAGGGAGGCCAATCAGCCCCAGCATTTT.